Below are 18 T cell receptor beta chains sequenced from a single sample in a study of Ad26.COV2.S vaccination and SARS-CoV-2 variants. The data were produced by immunoSEQ multiplex PCR, yet TCRdb's version contains in-frame clones alone and is incomplete. The repertoire holds some 520,000 clones, with approximately 90% as singletons. Treatment described: some 19 received Ad26.COV2.S at low or high dose, single or two shots; 5 received placebo; per-sample allocation not given. Collection of the samples took place on day 63 after the first injection of vaccine or placebo. The source material was peripheral blood, sampled in a trial of Ad26.COV2.S vaccine versus placebo. The receptor source for this set is a person aged 18-65 years who received the Ad26.COV2.S COVID-19 vaccine or a placebo.

The rearrangement joins TRBV11-2 to TRBJ2-1, with 7 bases aligning to TRBD2. V lost 5 bases to trimming and J lost 7 bases; unmatched junction nucleotides: 11. The CDR3 sequence is 15 residues long. Germline V lookup: CDR1 SGHAT, CDR2 FQNNGV. CDR3 protein: CASSAGTIRWNEQFF. The CDR3 DNA follows: TGTGCCAGCAGCGCCGGGACTATAAGGTGGAATGAGCAGTTCTTC.

The J gene is TRBJ1-2, the V gene TRBV19; D unclear. The CDR3 consists of 11 residues. CDR1 LNHDA and CDR2 SQIVND come from the germline V gene (reference sequence). V was cut by 5 bases and J by 8 bases, with 9 bases left in between. The CDR3 spells CASSLTGGYTF. The CDR3 DNA sequence: TGTGCCAGTAGTCTGACCGGGGGCTACACCTTC. The complete variable domain, with remaining parts taken from reference TRBV19 and TRBJ1-2, reads DGGITQSPKYLFRKEGQNVTLSCEQNLNHDAMYWYRQDPGQGLRLIYYSQIVNDFQKGDIAEGYSVSREKKESFPLTVTSAQKNPTAFYLCASSLTGGYTFGSGTRLTVV.

This clone appeared a single time. The rearrangement links TRBV9 to TRBJ1-2; D is unresolved. CDR3 length: 13 amino acids. Germline V gene sequence: CDR1 SGDLS, CDR2 YYNGEE. Trimming took 3 bases from V and 8 from J, leaving 14 bases between them. CDR3 in amino acids: CASSDPVVRGYTF. In DNA, the CDR3 is TGTGCCAGCAGCGACCCAGTGGTGCGAGGCTACACCTTC.

The chain recombines TRBV27 with TRBJ1-5; the D is unclear. CDR1 is MNHEY and CDR2 is SMNVEV in the germline V gene (reference sequence). CDR3 length: 16 residues. The V and J ends lost 6 bases and 0 bases respectively, with 15 bases between them. The CDR3, as DNA: TGTGCCAGCAGCACTCTGACATTTCTTAGCAATCAGCCCCAGCATTTT. Protein product: CASSTLTFLSNQPQHF.

The chain recombines TRBV4-1 with TRBJ2-2, with 8 bases fitting TRBD1. CDR1 is MGHRA and CDR2 is YSYEKL in the germline V gene. J was trimmed by 7 bases and V by 4 bases; bases with no gene match: 5. The CDR3 runs 14 residues. The CDR3 spells CASSPQGADGELFF. The CDR3 DNA sequence: TGCGCCAGCAGCCCCCAGGGGGCTGACGGGGAGCTGTTTTTT.

The rearrangement joins TRBV19 to TRBJ2-2; D not certain. The CDR3 consists of 13 residues. Trimming took off 7 bases at V and 5 bases at J, with 11 bases between the two ends. Germline V lookup: CDR1 LNHDA, CDR2 SQIVND (reference sequence). This CDR3 is CASINDRTGELFF. Written as DNA, the CDR3 is TGTGCCAGTATCAACGATAGGACCGGGGAGCTGTTTTTT. Supplemented by reference TRBV19 and TRBJ2-2, the full variable domain reads DGGITQSPKYLFRKEGQNVTLSCEQNLNHDAMYWYRQDPGQGLRLIYYSQIVNDFQKGDIAEGYSVSREKKESFPLTVTSAQKNPTAFYLCASINDRTGELFFGEGSRLTVL.

This sequence joins TRBV21-1 and TRBJ1-2. TRBV21-1 is flagged as a pseudogene. CDR3 length: 14 residues. The CDR3 region is CASSKGKANYGYTF. The CDR3 bases are TGTGCCAGCAGCAAAGGCAAAGCTAACTATGGCTACACCTTC.

The J gene is TRBJ2-7, the V gene TRBV11-2; 7 nucleotides match TRBD2. Germline loops: CDR1 SGHAT, CDR2 FQNNGV. Trimming took 3 bases from V and 0 from J; bases not matched to a gene: 5. The CDR3 has 15 residues. This CDR3 is CASSFPASGSYEQYF. The CDR3 coding sequence is TGTGCCAGCAGCTTCCCAGCTAGCGGCTCCTACGAGCAGTACTTC.

This chain uses TRBV5-4 with TRBJ2-5; 10 nucleotides align to TRBD1. Per germline, CDR1 SGHNT and CDR2 YYREEE (reference sequence). The V segment lost 0 bases and the J segment 3 bases; nucleotides outside the gene matches: 2. The CDR3 is made up of 15 amino acids. CDR3 sequence: CASSLAGTGEETQYF. CDR3 coding DNA: TGTGCCAGCAGCTTGGCCGGGACAGGGGAAGAGACCCAGTACTTC.

The chain joins TRBV11-2 to TRBJ1-2, with D possibly matching TRBD1 (5 bases). Germline V gives CDR1 SGHAT, CDR2 FQNNGV. The germline V and J ends were trimmed by 5 bases and 4 bases, with 17 bases remaining between them. The CDR3 is 15 residues long. For the CDR3, the DNA is TGTGCCAGCAGCCTCTTCAGGGCCGTCGGCTATGGCTACACCTTC. Encoded protein: CASSLFRAVGYGYTF.

The V call is TRBV6-2 or TRBV6-3, the J call TRBJ2-7, with D unresolved. CDR1 is MNHEY, CDR2 SVGEGT, per germline. The V gene lost 5 bases and the J gene lost 5 bases, with 10 bases spanning the gap. This CDR3 spans 12 amino acids. The CDR3 reads CASSPPRDEQYF. The DNA for the CDR3 is TGTGCCAGCAGTCCCCCTCGGGACGAGCAGTACTTC.

The chain carries TRBV11-2 and TRBJ1-1; D not certain. V lost 6 bases to trimming and J lost 0 bases, with 11 bases between them. This CDR3 comprises 14 residues. Germline V gives CDR1 SGHAT, CDR2 FQNNGV. CDR3 sequence (DNA): TGTGCCAGCAGGTTGGCCCGGATGAACACTGAAGCTTTCTTT. Translating it yields CASRLARMNTEAFF.

V is TRBV3-1 (or the pseudogene TRBV3-2) and J is TRBJ1-4; no clear D gene. Trimming took off 0 bases at V and 11 bases at J, with 7 bases between the two ends. CDR3 length: 12 residues. CDR1 and CDR2 (germline): LGHDT, YNNKEL (reference sequence). CDR3: CASSQDPGKLFF. CDR3 nucleotides: TGTGCCAGCAGCCAAGATCCGGGGAAACTGTTTTTT.

The genes are TRBV10-3 and TRBJ2-2; 7 nucleotides line up with TRBD2. The CDR3 totals 13 residues. V lost 4 bases and J lost 7; bases outside the gene matches: 3. Germline V lookup: CDR1 ENHRY, CDR2 SYGVKD. CDR3: CAISVGTIGELFF. The CDR3 nucleotides are TGTGCCATCAGTGTAGGGACTATCGGGGAGCTGTTTTTT.

This clone was detected only a few times. The gene calls are TRBV6-2 or TRBV6-3 and TRBJ1-5; 9 bases map to TRBD1. J was trimmed by 7 bases and V by 2 bases; bases with no gene match: 12. Germline CDR1 is MNHEY and CDR2 is SVGEGT. CDR3 size: 17 residues. CDR3 sequence (DNA): TGTGCCAGCAGTTACGCCCCGGGACAGGGAGTATCGCAGCCCCAGCATTTT. This encodes CASSYAPGQGVSQPQHF.

The rearrangement joins TRBV9 to TRBJ2-5, with 14 bases that match TRBD2. The CDR3 is made up of 19 amino acids. The V and J ends lost 3 bases and 9 bases, in that order; junction bases with no gene match: 19. Looked up from germline, CDR1 is SGDLS and CDR2 is YYNGEE. The CDR3, as DNA: TGTGCCAGCAGCGCCACCGGGACTAGCGGGAGCGTCTCCCCAGCGGCCCAGTACTTC. Encoded protein: CASSATGTSGSVSPAAQYF.

The chain links TRBV7-2 to TRBJ1-5, with unresolved D. V was cut by 2 bases and J by 6 bases, with 20 bases left in between. The CDR3 is made up of 17 amino acids. Germline-derived CDR1 and CDR2 are SGHTA and FQGNSA. CDR3 sequence: CASSLLGPGRPGQPQHF. The CDR3 DNA is TGTGCCAGCAGCTTATTAGGTCCAGGTCGACCAGGTCAGCCCCAGCATTTT.

DNA for the CDR3: TGTGCCAGCAGTTTACCGACAGGGGCCACTGAAGCTTTCTTT. The encoded protein is CASSLPTGATEAFF. The chain joins TRBV7-2 to TRBJ1-1, with 8 bases identical to TRBD1. Germline CDR1 is SGHTA and CDR2 is FQGNSA. The V and J ends lost 6 bases and 4 bases, in that order; junction bases with no gene match: 7. The CDR3 loop spans 14 amino acids. The full variable domain, in which reference TRBV7-2 and TRBJ1-1 provide the parts outside the CDR3, is GAGVSQSPSNKVTEKGKDVELRCDPISGHTALYWYRQSLGQGLEFLIYFQGNSAPDKSGLPSDRFSAERTGGSVSTLTIQRTQQEDSAVYLCASSLPTGATEAFFGQGTRLTVV.